These 20 T cell receptor beta chains share one sample of origin, sequenced in a study of blood T cell repertoires in COVID-19. Generated by immunoSEQ multiplex PCR, the TCRdb table keeps only in-frame clones and is missing some. The sample has some 190,000 clones; 80% to 90% are singletons. The sequenced sample consisted of peripheral blood. The receptors come from a woman between 65 and 79 years old with active or convalescent COVID-19.

The chain is built from TRBV28 and TRBJ2-5; tentative D call: TRBD2 (5 bases). V was trimmed by 6 bases and J by 5 bases, leaving 13 bases between them. The CDR3 length is 13 residues. Germline V gene sequence: CDR1 MDHEN, CDR2 SYDVKM. The CDR3 nucleotides are TGTGCCAGCAGCCTACGGGGTCTGGAGACCCAGTACTTC. As protein: CASSLRGLETQYF.

This clone was observed a single time. The chain couples TRBV9 to TRBJ2-2; 11 bases are shared with TRBD2. Germline V CDR1 and CDR2: SGDLS, YYNGEE. The CDR3 covers 17 residues. Unmatched junction bases numbered 10, after V lost 4 bases and J lost 5 bases. CDR3 nucleotides: TGTGCCAGCAGCTCCGTAGCGGGAGGGCCCGGGACCGGGGAGCTGTTTTTT. It specifies CASSSVAGGPGTGELFF. The complete variable domain, with remaining parts taken from reference TRBV9 and TRBJ2-2, reads DSGVTQTPKHLITATGQRVTLRCSPRSGDLSVYWYQQSLDQGLQFLIQYYNGEERAKGNILERFSAQQFPDLHSELNLSSLELGDSALYFCASSSVAGGPGTGELFFGEGSRLTVL.

The V call is TRBV27, the J call TRBJ1-6, with D maybe TRBD1 (5 bases). The length of the CDR3 is 16 residues. Trimming stripped 6 bases from V and 5 bases from J, with 17 bases between. Germline values: CDR1 MNHEY, CDR2 SMNVEV (reference sequence). The CDR3 protein is CASRSGLGGNNSPLHF. In nucleotides, the CDR3 is TGTGCCAGCAGGTCGGGCCTCGGGGGGAATAATTCACCCCTCCACTTT.

The chain recombines TRBV5-1 with TRBJ1-1; 10 nucleotides line up with TRBD1. The CDR3 covers 16 residues. Germline values: CDR1 SGHRS, CDR2 YFSETQ. Trimming cost V 6 bases and J 4 bases; bases outside gene matches: 12. CDR3: CASTDRDRGMGTEAFF. CDR3 nucleotide sequence: TGCGCCAGCACCGACAGGGACAGGGGTATGGGCACTGAAGCTTTCTTT.

This sequence joins TRBV7-3 and TRBJ2-3, with 7 bases matching TRBD1. Unmatched junction bases numbered 4, after V lost 4 bases and J lost 0 bases. The CDR3 has 15 residues. The germline V gene has CDR1 SGHTA and CDR2 FQGTGA. In DNA, the CDR3 is TGTGCCAGCAGCTCGACAGGGTCTAGCACAGATACGCAGTATTTT. Its translation: CASSSTGSSTDTQYF.

The rearrangement joins TRBV19 to TRBJ2-2; tentatively, D is TRBD1 (5 bases). The CDR3 runs to 14 residues. Germline lookup yields CDR1 LNHDA and CDR2 SQIVND (reference sequence). Trimming took 6 bases from V and 1 from J, leaving 9 bases between them. The CDR3 loop is CASRGQGNTGELFF. CDR3 nucleotides: TGTGCCAGTAGGGGTCAGGGGAACACCGGGGAGCTGTTTTTT.

In regard to this clone: This may arise from a read error, as a much more abundant clone is one base away. The chain employs TRBV7-2 and TRBJ2-7, with 9 bases fitting TRBD2. Per the germline V gene, CDR1 is SGHTA and CDR2 is FQGNSA. The junction had 0 bases not matched to a gene; V was cut back by 3 bases and J by 3 bases. The CDR3 sequence is 13 residues long. The CDR3 coding sequence is TGTGCCAGCAGCTTTAGCGGGAGCTACGAGCAGTACTTC. Amino acids: CASSFSGSYEQYF.

This sequence joins TRBV20-1 and TRBJ2-1, with 7 bases fitting TRBD2. Unmatched junction bases numbered 2, after V lost 7 bases and J lost 5 bases. Per germline, CDR1 DFQATT and CDR2 SNEGSKA (reference sequence). The CDR3 runs to 11 residues. The CDR3 is CSGGGDNEQFF. The CDR3 DNA sequence: TGCAGTGGGGGAGGGGACAATGAGCAGTTCTTC.

V usage is TRBV6-5 and J usage is TRBJ2-7, with D hard to call. V was pared by 5 bases and J by 0 bases, with 8 bases between. Germline V CDR1 and CDR2: MNHEY, SVGAGI. The length of the CDR3 is 13 residues. CDR3 region: CASSRGDSYEQYF. In nucleotides, the CDR3 is TGTGCCAGCAGTAGAGGCGACTCCTACGAGCAGTACTTC.

As to this clone: One end of the junction is discordant with germline, which a read error may explain. This sequence joins TRBV11-2 and TRBJ2-1; 14 nucleotides line up with TRBD2. Germline V gene sequence: CDR1 SGHAT, CDR2 FQNNGV. The CDR3 length is 16 residues. Here the CDR3 reads CASSSGGTSGRDREVF. CDR3 in DNA: TGTGCCAGCAGCTCTGGAGGGACTAGCGGGAGAGATAGGGAGGTCTTC. Full variable domain (missing parts from reference TRBV11-2 and TRBJ2-1): EAGVAQSPRYKIIEKRQSVAFWCNPISGHATLYWYQQILGQGPKLLIQFQNNGVVDDSQLPKDRFSAERLKGVDSTLKIQPAKLEDSAVYLCASSSGGTSGRDREVFGPGTRLTVL.

This chain connects TRBV2 to TRBJ2-6, with TRBD1 identical over 11 bases. CDR3 size: 19 residues. V dropped 6 bases and J dropped 0; count of bases not matched to a gene: 10. The germline V gene has CDR1 SNHLY and CDR2 FYNNEI. The CDR3 DNA reads as TGTGCCAGCAGGCAGGGACAGGGGGTTTTTTACTCTGGGGCCAACGTCCTGACTTTC. Translated, it gives CASRQGQGVFYSGANVLTF.

The rearrangement uses TRBV5-1 and TRBJ2-4; perhaps TRBD1 as D (5 bases). Germline CDR1 and CDR2: SGHRS and YFSETQ. This CDR3 spans 16 amino acids. V gave up 4 bases and J gave up 0 bases, with 14 bases separating them. CDR3 region: CASSTGHSLAKNIQYF. As DNA, the CDR3 is TGCGCCAGCAGCACCGGACATTCCTTAGCCAAAAACATTCAGTACTTC.

The rearrangement links TRBV2 to TRBJ2-1, with a weak D call TRBD2 (6 bases). The CDR3 covers 14 residues. Per germline, CDR1 SNHLY and CDR2 FYNNEI. V was pared by 7 bases and J by 4 bases, with 14 bases between. The CDR3 region is CASTITGTYNEQFF. CDR3 DNA sequence: TGTGCCAGCACCATAACCGGGACTTACAATGAGCAGTTCTTC.

This clone was seen just once. J is TRBJ2-1 and V is TRBV3-1 (or the pseudogene TRBV3-2), with TRBD2 matching over 11 bases. The germline V gene has CDR1 LGHDT and CDR2 YNNKEL (reference sequence). CDR3 size: 14 residues. J lost 5 bases, V lost 5 bases, and 2 bases had no gene match. The CDR3 loop is CASSYSGGDNEQFF. The CDR3 bases are TGTGCCAGCAGCTATAGCGGGGGGGACAATGAGCAGTTCTTC.

The chain is built from TRBV7-2 and TRBJ2-5; TRBD1 matches at 7 bases. Germline assignment: CDR1 SGHTA and CDR2 FQGNSA. V was pared by 4 bases and J by 4 bases, with 6 bases of the junction left unmatched. This CDR3 region has 14 residues. CDR3 sequence reads: CASSSTGAPETQYF. In nucleotides, the CDR3 is TGTGCCAGCAGCTCTACAGGGGCTCCAGAGACCCAGTACTTC.

V is TRBV2 and J is TRBJ2-7, with D perhaps TRBD2 (5 bases). This CDR3 contains 14 residues. The V gene lost 3 bases and the J gene lost 0 bases, with 9 bases spanning the gap. Germline CDR1 SNHLY, CDR2 FYNNEI. CDR3 region: CASSDGLPSYEQYF. The CDR3 bases are TGTGCCAGCAGTGATGGACTCCCCTCCTACGAGCAGTACTTC.

V is TRBV5-4 and J is TRBJ2-2, with 7 bases fitting TRBD2. The germline V gene encodes CDR1 SGHNT and CDR2 YYREEE (reference sequence). CDR3 length: 15 residues. Trimming at V came to 0 bases and at J to 6 bases, leaving 5 bases not matched to a gene. CDR3: CASSLGLARAGELFF. CDR3 in DNA: TGTGCCAGCAGCTTGGGACTAGCCAGGGCCGGGGAGCTGTTTTTT.

The chain couples TRBV28 to TRBJ2-1; TRBD2 agrees at 7 bases. CDR1 and CDR2 from the germline V gene are MDHEN and SYDVKM. J was trimmed by 8 bases and V by 6 bases; bases with no gene match: 10. This CDR3 spans 14 amino acids. The CDR3 DNA follows: TGTGCCAGCAGCCCGGGACTACCTTCCCATGAGCAGTTCTTC. Residues: CASSPGLPSHEQFF.

V gene TRBV5-6 combines with J gene TRBJ2-1, with 9 bases that match TRBD2. The CDR3 totals 15 residues. Germline-derived CDR1 and CDR2 are SGHDT and YYEEEE. Trimming took 4 bases from V and 2 from J; bases not matched to a gene: 4. This CDR3 reads CASSGAGGAYNEQFF. In DNA, the CDR3 is TGTGCCAGCAGCGGTGCGGGAGGGGCCTACAATGAGCAGTTCTTC.

Only one count was recorded for this clone. V and J are TRBV11-3 and TRBJ1-2; possibly TRBD1 for D (5 bases). The germline V and J ends were trimmed by 5 bases and 0 bases, with 16 bases remaining between them. The CDR3 length is 16 residues. From germline, CDR1 is SGHNT and CDR2 YENEEA. The CDR3 DNA reads TGTGCCAGCAGCCGACGGTGCGAAGGGGCTAACTATGGCTACACCTTC. It translates to CASSRRCEGANYGYTF.